The sample holds one count of the clone carrying this T cell receptor beta chain. Its ends do not fully match the called genes, so a read error is possible. Germline V CDR1 and CDR2: KGHSH, LQKENI. The CDR3 has 17 residues. This sample is drawn from a study of OX40 agonist ivuxolimab in advanced cancers. Profiled with immunoSEQ multiplex PCR; TCRdb holds only in-frame clones, not every one. Among 45,000 to 55,000 clones, 80% to 90% were seen once, and the ten largest hold about 1.5%. The sequenced sample was CD4+ or CD8+ T cells sorted from blood, obtained in a trial of the OX40 agonist ivuxolimab. The origin of this receptor is an adult with an advanced solid tumor such as melanoma, head and neck, liver or kidney cancer. The J gene is TRBJ2-1, the V gene TRBV18; TRBD2 agrees at 8 bases. DNA for the CDR3: TGTGCCAGCTCACCGTCCCCAATAGCGGGACCCGGCCGTAATGGGGTCTTC. The encoded protein is CASSPSPIAGPGRNGVF.